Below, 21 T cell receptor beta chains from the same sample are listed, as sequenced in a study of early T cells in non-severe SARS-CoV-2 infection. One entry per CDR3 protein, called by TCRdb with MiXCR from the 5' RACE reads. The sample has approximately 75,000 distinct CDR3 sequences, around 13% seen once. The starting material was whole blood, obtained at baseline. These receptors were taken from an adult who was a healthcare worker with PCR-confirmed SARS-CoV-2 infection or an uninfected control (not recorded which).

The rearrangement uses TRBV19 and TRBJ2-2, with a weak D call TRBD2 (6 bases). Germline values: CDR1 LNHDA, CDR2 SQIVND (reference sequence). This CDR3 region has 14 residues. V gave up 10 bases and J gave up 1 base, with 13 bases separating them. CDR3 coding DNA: TGTGCCATTTCGGGACTCCTGAACACCGGGGAGCTGTTTTTT. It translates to CAISGLLNTGELFF.

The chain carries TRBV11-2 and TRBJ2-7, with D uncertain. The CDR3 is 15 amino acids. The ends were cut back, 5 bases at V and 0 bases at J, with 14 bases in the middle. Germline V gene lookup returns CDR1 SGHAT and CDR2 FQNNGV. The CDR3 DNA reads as TGTGCCAGCAGCCCAAACTTAGCTCCCTCCTACGAGCAGTACTTC. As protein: CASSPNLAPSYEQYF.

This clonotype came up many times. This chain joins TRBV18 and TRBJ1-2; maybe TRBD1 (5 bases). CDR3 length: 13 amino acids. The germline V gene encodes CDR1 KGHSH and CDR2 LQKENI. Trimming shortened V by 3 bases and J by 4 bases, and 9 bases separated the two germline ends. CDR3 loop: CASSPSGLYGYTF. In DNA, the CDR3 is TGTGCCAGCTCACCGTCGGGACTCTATGGCTACACCTTC. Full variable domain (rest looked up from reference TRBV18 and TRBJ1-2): NAGVMQNPRHLVRRRGQEARLRCSPMKGHSHVYWYRQLPEEGLKFMVYLQKENIIDESGMPKERFSAEFPKEGPSILRIQQVVRGDSAAYFCASSPSGLYGYTFGSGTRLTVV.

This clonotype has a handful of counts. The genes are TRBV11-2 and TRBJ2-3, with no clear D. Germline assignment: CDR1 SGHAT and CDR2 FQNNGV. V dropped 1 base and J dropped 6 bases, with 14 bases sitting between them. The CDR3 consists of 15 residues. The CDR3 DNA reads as TGTGCCAGCAGCTTAGCGGGCTGGCCTGCTGATACGCAGTATTTT. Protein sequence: CASSLAGWPADTQYF.

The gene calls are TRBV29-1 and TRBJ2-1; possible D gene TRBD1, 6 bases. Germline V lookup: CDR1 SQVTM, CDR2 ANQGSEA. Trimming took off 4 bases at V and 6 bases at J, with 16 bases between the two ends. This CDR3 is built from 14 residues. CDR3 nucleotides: TGCAGCGTTGCTACGGGACACCCTAGCAATGAGCAGTTCTTC. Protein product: CSVATGHPSNEQFF.

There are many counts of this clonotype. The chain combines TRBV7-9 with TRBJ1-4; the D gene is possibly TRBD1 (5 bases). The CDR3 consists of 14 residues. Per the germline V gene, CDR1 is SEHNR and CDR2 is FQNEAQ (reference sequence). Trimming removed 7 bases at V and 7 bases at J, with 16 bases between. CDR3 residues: CASTLTESGEKLFF. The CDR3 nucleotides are TGTGCCAGCACCCTGACAGAATCAGGTGAAAAACTGTTTTTT. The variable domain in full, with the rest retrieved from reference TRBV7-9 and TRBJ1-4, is DTGVSQNPRHKITKRGQNVTFRCDPISEHNRLYWYRQTLGQGPEFLTYFQNEAQLEKSRLLSDRFSAERPKGSFSTLEIQRTEQGDSAMYLCASTLTESGEKLFFGSGTQLSVL.

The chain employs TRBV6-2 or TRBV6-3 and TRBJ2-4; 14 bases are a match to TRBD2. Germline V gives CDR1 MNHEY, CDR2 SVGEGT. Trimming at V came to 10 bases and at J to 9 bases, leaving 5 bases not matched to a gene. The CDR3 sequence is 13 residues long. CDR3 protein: CATGLAGGTIQYF. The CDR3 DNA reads TGTGCCACCGGACTAGCGGGAGGAACCATTCAGTACTTC.

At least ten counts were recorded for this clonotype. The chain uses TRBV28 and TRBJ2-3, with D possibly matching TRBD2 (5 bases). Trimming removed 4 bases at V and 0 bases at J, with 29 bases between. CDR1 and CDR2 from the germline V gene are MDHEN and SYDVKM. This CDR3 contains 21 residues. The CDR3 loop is CASSSSLRAAVKRSSTDTQYF. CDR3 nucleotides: TGTGCCAGCAGTTCCTCCTTAAGGGCCGCTGTGAAGCGGTCTAGCACAGATACGCAGTATTTT.

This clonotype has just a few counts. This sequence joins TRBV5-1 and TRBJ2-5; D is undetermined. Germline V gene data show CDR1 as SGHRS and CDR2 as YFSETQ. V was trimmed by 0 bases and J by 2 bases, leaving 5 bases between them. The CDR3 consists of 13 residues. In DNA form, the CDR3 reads TGCGCCAGCAGCTTGGCTGTTCAAGAGACCCAGTACTTC. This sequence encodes CASSLAVQETQYF.

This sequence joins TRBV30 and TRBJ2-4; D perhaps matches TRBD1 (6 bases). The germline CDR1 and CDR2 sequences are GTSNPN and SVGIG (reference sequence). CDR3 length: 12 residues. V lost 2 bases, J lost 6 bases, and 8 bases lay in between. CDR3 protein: CAWSTDRNIQYF. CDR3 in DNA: TGTGCCTGGAGTACGGACAGAAACATTCAGTACTTC.

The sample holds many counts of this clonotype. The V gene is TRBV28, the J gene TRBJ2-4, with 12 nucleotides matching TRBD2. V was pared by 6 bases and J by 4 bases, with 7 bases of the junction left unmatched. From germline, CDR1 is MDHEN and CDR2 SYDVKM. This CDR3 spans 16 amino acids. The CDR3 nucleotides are TGTGCCAGCAGGTCTGGACTAGCGGGAAAGAAAAACATTCAGTACTTC. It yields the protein CASRSGLAGKKNIQYF.

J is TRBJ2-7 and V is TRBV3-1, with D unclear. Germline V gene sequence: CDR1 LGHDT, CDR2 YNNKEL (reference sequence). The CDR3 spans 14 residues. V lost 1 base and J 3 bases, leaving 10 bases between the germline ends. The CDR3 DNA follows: TGTGCCAGCAGCCAAGTGCACTCCAACTACGAGCAGTACTTC. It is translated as CASSQVHSNYEQYF.

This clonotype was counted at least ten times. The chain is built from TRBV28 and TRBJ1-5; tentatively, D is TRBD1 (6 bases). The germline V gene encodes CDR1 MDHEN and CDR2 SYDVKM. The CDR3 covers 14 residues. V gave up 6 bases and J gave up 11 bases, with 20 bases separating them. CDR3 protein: CASRPTGSTMTQHF. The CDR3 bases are TGTGCCAGCAGACCGACAGGCTCGACCATGACCCAGCATTTT. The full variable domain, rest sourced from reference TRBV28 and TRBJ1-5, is DVKVTQSSRYLVKRTGEKVFLECVQDMDHENMFWYRQDPGLGLRLIYFSYDVKMKEKGDIPEGYSVSREKKERFSLILESASTNQTSMYLCASRPTGSTMTQHFGDGTRLSIL.

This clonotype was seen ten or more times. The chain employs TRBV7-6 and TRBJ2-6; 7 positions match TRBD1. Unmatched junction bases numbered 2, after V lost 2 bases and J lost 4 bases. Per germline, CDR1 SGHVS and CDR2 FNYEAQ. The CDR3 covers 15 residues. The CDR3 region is CASSLQGVGANVLTF. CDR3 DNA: TGTGCCAGCAGCTTACAGGGGGTCGGGGCCAACGTCCTGACTTTC.

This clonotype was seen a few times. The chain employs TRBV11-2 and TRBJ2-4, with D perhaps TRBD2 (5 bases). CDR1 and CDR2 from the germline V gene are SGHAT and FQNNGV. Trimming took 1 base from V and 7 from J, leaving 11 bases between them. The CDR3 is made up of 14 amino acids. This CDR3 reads CASSLGSLANIQYF. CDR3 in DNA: TGTGCCAGCAGCTTAGGTTCCCTAGCCAACATTCAGTACTTC.

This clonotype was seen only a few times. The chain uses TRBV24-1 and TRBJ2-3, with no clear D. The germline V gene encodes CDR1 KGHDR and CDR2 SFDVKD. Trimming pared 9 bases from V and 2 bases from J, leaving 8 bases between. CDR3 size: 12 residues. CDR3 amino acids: CATGQNTDTQYF. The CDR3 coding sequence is TGTGCCACCGGGCAGAACACAGATACGCAGTATTTT.

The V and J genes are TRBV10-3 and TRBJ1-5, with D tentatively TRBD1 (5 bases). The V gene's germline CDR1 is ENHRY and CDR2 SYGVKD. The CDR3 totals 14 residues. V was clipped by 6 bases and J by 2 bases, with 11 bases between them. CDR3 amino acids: CAIRVGEGNQPQHF. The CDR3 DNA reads TGTGCCATCAGGGTGGGGGAAGGCAATCAGCCCCAGCATTTT.

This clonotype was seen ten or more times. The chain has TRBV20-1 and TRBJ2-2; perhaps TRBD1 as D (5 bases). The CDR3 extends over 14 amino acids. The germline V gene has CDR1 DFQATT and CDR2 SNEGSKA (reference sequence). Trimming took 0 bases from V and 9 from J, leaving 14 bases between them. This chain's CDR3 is CSARDRALPRELFF. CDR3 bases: TGCAGTGCTAGAGACAGGGCCCTCCCCCGGGAGCTGTTTTTT.

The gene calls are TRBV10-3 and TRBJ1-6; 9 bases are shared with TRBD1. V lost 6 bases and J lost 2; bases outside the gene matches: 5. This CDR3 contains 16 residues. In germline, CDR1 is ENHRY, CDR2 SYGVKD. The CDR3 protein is CAIRRGQGAYNSPLHF. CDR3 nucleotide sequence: TGTGCCATCAGGAGGGGACAGGGCGCCTATAATTCACCCCTCCACTTT.

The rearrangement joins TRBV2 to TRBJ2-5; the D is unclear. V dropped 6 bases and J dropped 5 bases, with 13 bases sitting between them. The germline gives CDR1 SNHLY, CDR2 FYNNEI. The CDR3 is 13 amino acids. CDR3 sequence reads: CASRQEVGETQYF. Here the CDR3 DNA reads TGTGCCAGCAGACAAGAGGTGGGGGAGACCCAGTACTTC.

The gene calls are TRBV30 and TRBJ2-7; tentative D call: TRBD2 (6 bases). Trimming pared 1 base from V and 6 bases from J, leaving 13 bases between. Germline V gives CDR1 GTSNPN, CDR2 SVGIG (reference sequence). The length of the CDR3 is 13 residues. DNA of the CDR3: TGTGCCTGGAGTGCGCCGGAGGGGACCGAGCAGTACTTC. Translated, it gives CAWSAPEGTEQYF. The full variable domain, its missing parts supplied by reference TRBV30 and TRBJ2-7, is SQTIHQWPATLVQPVGSPLSLECTVEGTSNPNLYWYRQAAGRGLQLLFYSVGIGQISSEVPQNLSASRPQDRQFILSSKKLLLSDSGFYLCAWSAPEGTEQYFGPGTRLTVT.